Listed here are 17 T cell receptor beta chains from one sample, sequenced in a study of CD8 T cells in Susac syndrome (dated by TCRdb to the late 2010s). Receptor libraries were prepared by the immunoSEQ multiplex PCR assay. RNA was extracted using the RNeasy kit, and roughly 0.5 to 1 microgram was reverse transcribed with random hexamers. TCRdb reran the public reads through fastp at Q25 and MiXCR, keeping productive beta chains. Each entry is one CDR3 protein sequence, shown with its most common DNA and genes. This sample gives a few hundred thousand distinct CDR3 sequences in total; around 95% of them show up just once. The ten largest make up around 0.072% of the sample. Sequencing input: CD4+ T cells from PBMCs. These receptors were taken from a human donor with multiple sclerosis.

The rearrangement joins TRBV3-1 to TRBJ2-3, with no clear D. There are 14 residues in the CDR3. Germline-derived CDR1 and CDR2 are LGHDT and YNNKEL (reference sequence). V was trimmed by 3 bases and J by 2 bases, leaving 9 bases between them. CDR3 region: CASSHAGPTDTQYF. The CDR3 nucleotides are TGTGCCAGCAGCCACGCAGGCCCCACAGATACGCAGTATTTT.

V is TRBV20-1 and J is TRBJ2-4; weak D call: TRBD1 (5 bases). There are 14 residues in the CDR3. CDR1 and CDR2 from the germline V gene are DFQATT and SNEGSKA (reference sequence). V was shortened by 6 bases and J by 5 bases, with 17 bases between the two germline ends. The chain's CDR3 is CSAGPAGYQNIQYF. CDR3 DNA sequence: TGCAGTGCAGGGCCCGCAGGGTACCAAAACATTCAGTACTTC.

CDR3 nucleotide sequence: TGTGCCAGCAGCCAAGAAATTAGGACAGGGCACAATGAGCAGTTCTTC. Its protein is CASSQEIRTGHNEQFF. The V and J genes are TRBV3-1 and TRBJ2-1, with 8 nucleotides matching TRBD1. CDR1 and CDR2 (germline): LGHDT, YNNKEL (reference sequence). The ends lost 0 bases at V and 5 bases at J; junction bases unmatched: 6. This CDR3 region has 16 residues.

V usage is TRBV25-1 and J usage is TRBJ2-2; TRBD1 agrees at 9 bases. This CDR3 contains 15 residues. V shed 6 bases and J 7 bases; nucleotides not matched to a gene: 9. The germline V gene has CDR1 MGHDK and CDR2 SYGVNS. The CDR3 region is CASSEQGARIGELFF. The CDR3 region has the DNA TGTGCCAGCAGCGAACAGGGGGCGCGAATCGGGGAGCTGTTTTTT.

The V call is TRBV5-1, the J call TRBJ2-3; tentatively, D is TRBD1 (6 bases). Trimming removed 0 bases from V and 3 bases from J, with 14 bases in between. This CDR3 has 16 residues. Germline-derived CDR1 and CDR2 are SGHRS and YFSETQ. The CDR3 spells CASSLDGQPATDTQYF. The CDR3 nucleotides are TGCGCCAGCAGCTTGGACGGACAGCCCGCGACAGATACGCAGTATTTT. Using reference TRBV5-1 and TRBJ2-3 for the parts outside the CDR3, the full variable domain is KAGVTQTPRYLIKTRGQQVTLSCSPISGHRSVSWYQQTPGQGLQFLFEYFSETQRNKGNFPGRFSGRQFSNSRSEMNVSTLELGDSALYLCASSLDGQPATDTQYFGPGTRLTVL.

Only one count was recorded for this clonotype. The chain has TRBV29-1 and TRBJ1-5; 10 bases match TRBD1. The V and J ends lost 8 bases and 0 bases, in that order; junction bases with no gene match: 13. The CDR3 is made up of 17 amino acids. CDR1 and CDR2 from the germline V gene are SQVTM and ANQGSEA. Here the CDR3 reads CSPLGTGVGYSNQPQHF. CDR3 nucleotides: TGCAGCCCGTTAGGGACAGGGGTGGGGTATAGCAATCAGCCCCAGCATTTT.

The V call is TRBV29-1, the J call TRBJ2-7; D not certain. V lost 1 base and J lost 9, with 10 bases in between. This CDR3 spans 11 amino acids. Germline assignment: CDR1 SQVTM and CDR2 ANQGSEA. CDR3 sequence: CSVEGVTGQYV. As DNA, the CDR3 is TGCAGCGTTGAAGGAGTCACCGGGCAGTACGTC.

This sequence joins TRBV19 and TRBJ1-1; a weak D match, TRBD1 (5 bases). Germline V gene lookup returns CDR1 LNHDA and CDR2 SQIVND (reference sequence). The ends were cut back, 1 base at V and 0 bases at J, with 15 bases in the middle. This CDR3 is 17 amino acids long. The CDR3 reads CASSIGTQGYMNTEAFF. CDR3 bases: TGTGCCAGTAGTATAGGTACGCAGGGATACATGAACACTGAAGCTTTCTTT.

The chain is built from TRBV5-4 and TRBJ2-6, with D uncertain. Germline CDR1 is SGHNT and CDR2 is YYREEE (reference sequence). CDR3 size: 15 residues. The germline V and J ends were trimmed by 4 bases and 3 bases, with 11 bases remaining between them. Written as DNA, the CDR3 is TGTGCCAGCAGCCTCCGGACCGGTGGGGCCAACGTCCTGACTTTC. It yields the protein CASSLRTGGANVLTF. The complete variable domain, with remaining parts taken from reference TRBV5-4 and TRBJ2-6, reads ETGVTQSPTHLIKTRGQQVTLRCSSQSGHNTVSWYQQALGQGPQFIFQYYREEENGRGNFPPRFSGLQFPNYSSELNVNALELDDSALYLCASSLRTGGANVLTFGAGSRLTVL.

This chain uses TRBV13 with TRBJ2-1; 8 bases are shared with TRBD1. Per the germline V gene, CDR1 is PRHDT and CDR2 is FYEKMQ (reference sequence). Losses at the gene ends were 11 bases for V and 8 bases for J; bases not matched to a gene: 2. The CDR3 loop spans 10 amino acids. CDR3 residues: CASGGYEQFF. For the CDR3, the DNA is TGTGCCTCAGGGGGCTATGAGCAGTTCTTC.

Written as DNA, the CDR3 is TGTGCCAGCAGCCCACGGGACACCCAAGAGACCCAGTACTTC. It codes for CASSPRDTQETQYF. V gene TRBV12-3 or TRBV12-4 combines with J gene TRBJ2-5, with D possibly TRBD1 on 6 matching bases. The CDR3 runs 14 residues. Trimming removed 6 bases from V and 1 base from J, with 12 bases in between.

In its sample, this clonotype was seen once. CDR3 region: CASSEAAQTLGQGEAFF. The CDR3 region has the DNA TGTGCCAGCAGTGAAGCGGCCCAGACACTGGGTCAGGGTGAAGCTTTCTTT. This chain joins TRBV2 and TRBJ1-1, with TRBD1 as a possible D gene (5 bases). The V and J ends lost 0 bases and 7 bases respectively, with 21 bases between them. The length of the CDR3 is 17 residues. Germline-derived CDR1 and CDR2 are SNHLY and FYNNEI.

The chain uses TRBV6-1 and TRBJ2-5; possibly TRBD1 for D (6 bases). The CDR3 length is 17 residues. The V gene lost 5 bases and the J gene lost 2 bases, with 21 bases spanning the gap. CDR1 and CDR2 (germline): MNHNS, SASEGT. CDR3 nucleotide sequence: TGTGCCAGCAGTCGCCCCGTACAGGGTCCCAAGCAAGAGACCCAGTACTTC. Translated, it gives CASSRPVQGPKQETQYF.

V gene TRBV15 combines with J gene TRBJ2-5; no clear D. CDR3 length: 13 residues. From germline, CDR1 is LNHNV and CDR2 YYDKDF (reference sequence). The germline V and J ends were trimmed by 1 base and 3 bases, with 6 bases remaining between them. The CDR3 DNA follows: TGTGCCACCAGCAGAGTGGGTAAAGAGACCCAGTACTTC. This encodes CATSRVGKETQYF.

CDR3 sequence reads: CASSRQGTEAFF. In DNA form, the CDR3 reads TGCGCCAGCAGTAGACAGGGGACTGAAGCTTTCTTT. This chain uses TRBV10-2 with TRBJ1-1; 8 bases are a match to TRBD1. There are 12 residues in the CDR3. The V gene's germline CDR1 is WSHSY and CDR2 SAAADI. The trim removed 5 bases at V and 5 bases at J, leaving 1 base unmatched.

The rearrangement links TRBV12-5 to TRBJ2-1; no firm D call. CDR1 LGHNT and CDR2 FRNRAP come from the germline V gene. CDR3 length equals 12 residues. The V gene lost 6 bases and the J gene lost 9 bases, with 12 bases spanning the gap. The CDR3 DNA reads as TGTGCTAGTGGGCGGCTAAATCCTGAGCAGTTCTTC. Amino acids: CASGRLNPEQFF.

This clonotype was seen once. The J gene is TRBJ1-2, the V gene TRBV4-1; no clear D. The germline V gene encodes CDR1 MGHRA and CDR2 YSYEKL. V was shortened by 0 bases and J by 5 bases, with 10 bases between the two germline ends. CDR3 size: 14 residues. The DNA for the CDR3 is TGCGCCAGCAGCCAAGAAGAGGGTCCATATGGCTACACCTTC. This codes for CASSQEEGPYGYTF.